This T cell receptor (beta chain) is drawn from a study of cytomegalovirus exposure and HLA in healthy donors. This CDR3 has 14 residues. J gave up 8 bases and V 2 bases, and 8 bases lay outside the gene matches. Germline CDR1 reads SGHRS; CDR2 reads YFSETQ. Generated by immunoSEQ multiplex PCR, the TCRdb table keeps only in-frame clones and is missing some. The sample records 280,000 or so clones, approximately 88% being singletons. The clonotype originates from a woman aged 18-29 years in good health and CMV-seronegative. The chain combines TRBV5-1 with TRBJ1-2, with 8 bases matching TRBD1. Specimen: PBMCs. The CDR3 bases are TGCGCCAGCAGCTTAACGGGACAGGAAACCGGCTACACCTTC. It specifies CASSLTGQETGYTF.